Presented here are 16 T cell receptor beta chains from one specimen sequenced in a study of STAT5B mutations in CD4+ large granular lymphocyte leukemia. The repertoire was sequenced with immunoSEQ multiplex PCR; TCRdb's copy has only in-frame clones and lacks some. The sample contains 30,000 to 35,000 clones, around four fifths of which appear only once. The sequencing input was CD4+ T cells from blood buffy coats. These TCRs come from a human donor in good health.

This sequence joins TRBV7-2 and TRBJ1-5; 10 bases agree with TRBD1. This CDR3 contains 15 residues. Germline CDR1 is SGHTA and CDR2 is FQGNSA. V lost 5 bases to trimming and J lost 6 bases; unmatched junction nucleotides: 7. CDR3 sequence: CASSLQTGGVQPQHF. As DNA, the CDR3 is TGTGCCAGCAGCCTTCAGACAGGGGGCGTTCAGCCCCAGCATTTT.

In this sample, this clone turned up once. The chain recombines TRBV5-8 with TRBJ2-3; no clear D gene. Germline loops: CDR1 SGHTS, CDR2 YDEGEE. The CDR3 covers 11 residues. With 2 bases removed from V and 5 bases from J, the gap between germline ends came to 3 bases. CDR3 bases: TGTGCCAGCAGCTTCCGAGATACGCAGTATTTT. Protein sequence: CASSFRDTQYF.

J is TRBJ2-3 and V is TRBV5-6; 7 bases agree with TRBD2. Germline values: CDR1 SGHDT, CDR2 YYEEEE. Trimming took 5 bases from V and 2 from J; bases not matched to a gene: 11. CDR3 length: 16 residues. Here the CDR3 reads CASRSLTSSYTDTQYF. The CDR3, as DNA: TGTGCCAGCAGATCCCTGACTAGCTCCTACACAGATACGCAGTATTTT. The complete variable domain, with remaining parts taken from reference TRBV5-6 and TRBJ2-3, reads DAGVTQSPTHLIKTRGQQVTLRCSPKSGHDTVSWYQQALGQGPQFIFQYYEEEERQRGNFPDRFSGHQFPNYSSELNVNALLLGDSALYLCASRSLTSSYTDTQYFGPGTRLTVL.

This chain links TRBV10-1 with TRBJ1-1, with a tentative D call TRBD1 (5 bases). V was pared by 5 bases and J by 3 bases, with 10 bases between. CDR3 length: 13 residues. Per the germline V gene, CDR1 is WNHNN and CDR2 is SYGVQD (reference sequence). CDR3 bases: TGCGCCAGCAGTAATCGCAGGGACACTGAAGCTTTCTTT. Encoded protein: CASSNRRDTEAFF.

The genes are TRBV9 and TRBJ2-2; the D gene is possibly TRBD1 (6 bases). Germline V gene data show CDR1 as SGDLS and CDR2 as YYNGEE. CDR3 length: 17 amino acids. Deletions cut 0 bases from V and 8 bases from J, with 20 bases between. The CDR3 nucleotides are TGTGCCAGCAGCGTAGACGGGTGGGGGCGCCGTGGAGGGGAGCTGTTTTTT. Translation: CASSVDGWGRRGGELFF.

This rearrangement joins TRBV7-8 to TRBJ1-3; 7 bases are a match to TRBD1. Germline CDR1 and CDR2: SGHVS and FQNEAQ. V was pared by 5 bases and J by 7 bases, with 11 bases of the junction left unmatched. The CDR3 sequence is 15 residues long. The CDR3 sequence is CASSVYGQVRNTIYF. CDR3 DNA sequence: TGTGCCAGCAGCGTGTACGGACAGGTTCGCAACACCATATATTTT.

The rearrangement links TRBV5-1 to TRBJ2-5; D call uncertain. The CDR3 runs to 13 residues. The germline V and J ends were trimmed by 2 bases and 2 bases, with 7 bases remaining between them. Germline loops: CDR1 SGHRS, CDR2 YFSETQ. The CDR3 DNA reads as TGCGCCAGCAGCTTTCGCAGTCAAGAGACCCAGTACTTC. This codes for CASSFRSQETQYF.

The chain is built from TRBV5-8 and TRBJ1-3; D is unresolved. Trimming shortened V by 0 bases and J by 4 bases, and 5 bases separated the two germline ends. The germline CDR1 and CDR2 sequences are SGHTS and YDEGEE. The CDR3 runs 13 residues. CDR3 protein: CASSLGAGNTIYF. Written as DNA, the CDR3 is TGTGCCAGCAGCTTGGGGGCAGGAAACACCATATATTTT.

In its sample, this clone was seen a few times. V is TRBV28 and J is TRBJ2-1; 14 bases align to TRBD2. Germline values: CDR1 MDHEN, CDR2 SYDVKM. The CDR3 is 15 amino acids. V shed 5 bases, J shed 10 bases, and the junction held 7 bases outside the gene matches. CDR3: CASSGGTSGSLEQFF. The CDR3 region has the DNA TGTGCCAGCAGTGGCGGGACTAGCGGGAGTTTGGAGCAGTTCTTC.

This clone was detected only once. The chain employs TRBV20-1 and TRBJ2-1; D gene ambiguous. The length of the CDR3 is 11 residues. The germline V and J ends were trimmed by 2 bases and 4 bases, with 3 bases remaining between them. The germline V gene has CDR1 DFQATT and CDR2 SNEGSKA (reference sequence). Here the CDR3 DNA reads TGCAGTGCTAGACCGTACAATGAGCAGTTCTTC. Translation gives CSARPYNEQFF.

The genes are TRBV5-5 and TRBJ2-2, with 8 positions matching TRBD2. Germline V CDR1 and CDR2: SGHKS, YYEKEE (reference sequence). Germline trimming cut 0 bases from V and 2 bases from J; bases unmatched to any gene: 6. The CDR3 has 17 amino acids. DNA for the CDR3: TGTGCCAGCAGCTTGGCCTTGACTAGCGATAACACCGGGGAGCTGTTTTTT. Its translation is CASSLALTSDNTGELFF.

The chain's CDR3 is CASSLTASGRAWEQFF. The CDR3 coding sequence is TGTGCCAGCAGCTTAACGGCTAGCGGGAGGGCCTGGGAGCAGTTCTTC. The chain joins TRBV7-3 to TRBJ2-1; TRBD2 aligns across 12 bases. V shed 0 bases, J shed 10 bases, and the junction held 7 bases outside the gene matches. Germline CDR1 reads SGHTA; CDR2 reads FQGTGA. This CDR3 region has 16 residues.

A few counts support this clone. The chain uses TRBV28 and TRBJ2-7, with TRBD2 matching 10 bases. Trimming removed 6 bases from V and 4 bases from J; junction bases left unmatched: 6. The CDR3 has 14 amino acids. Germline assignment: CDR1 MDHEN and CDR2 SYDVKM. The CDR3 DNA is TGTGCCAGCAGGTGGACTAGCGGAATTTACGAGCAGTACTTC. Amino acid sequence: CASRWTSGIYEQYF.

V gene TRBV28 combines with J gene TRBJ2-5; 13 bases fit TRBD2. From germline, CDR1 is MDHEN and CDR2 SYDVKM. The length of the CDR3 is 18 residues. Trimming at V came to 5 bases and at J to 4 bases, leaving 13 bases not matched to a gene. CDR3 region: CASSPPPLAGGLSETQYF. In nucleotides, the CDR3 is TGTGCCAGCAGTCCGCCTCCACTAGCGGGAGGGTTGTCAGAGACCCAGTACTTC.

J is TRBJ1-1 and V is TRBV7-9; D perhaps matches TRBD1 (5 bases). Germline V gene lookup returns CDR1 SEHNR and CDR2 FQNEAQ (reference sequence). V gave up 2 bases and J gave up 4 bases, with 11 bases separating them. The CDR3 contains 14 residues. CDR3 region: CASSLQGGFTEAFF. DNA for the CDR3: TGTGCCAGCAGCTTACAGGGTGGATTCACTGAAGCTTTCTTT.

The chain joins TRBV7-9 to TRBJ1-4; 10 nucleotides agree with TRBD1. Per the germline V gene, CDR1 is SEHNR and CDR2 is FQNEAQ (reference sequence). Losses at the gene ends were 3 bases for V and 8 bases for J; bases not matched to a gene: 3. The CDR3 runs 14 residues. The CDR3 DNA sequence: TGTGCCAGCAGCTTGGGACAGGGGAGCGAAAAACTGTTTTTT. This encodes CASSLGQGSEKLFF.